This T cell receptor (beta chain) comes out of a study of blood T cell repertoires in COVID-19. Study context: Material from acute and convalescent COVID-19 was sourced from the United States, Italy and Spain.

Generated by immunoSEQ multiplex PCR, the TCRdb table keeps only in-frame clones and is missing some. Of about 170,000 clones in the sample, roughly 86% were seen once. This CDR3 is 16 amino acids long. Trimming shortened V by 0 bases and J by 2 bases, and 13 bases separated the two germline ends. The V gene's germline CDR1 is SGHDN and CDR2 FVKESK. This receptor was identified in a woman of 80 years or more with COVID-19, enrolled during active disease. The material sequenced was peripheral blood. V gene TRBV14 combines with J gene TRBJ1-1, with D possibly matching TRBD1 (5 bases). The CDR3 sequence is CASSQDRVGQNTEAFF. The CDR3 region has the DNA TGTGCCAGCAGCCAAGATCGGGTGGGGCAAAACACTGAAGCTTTCTTT.